The source of this T cell receptor beta chain is a study of OX40 agonist ivuxolimab in advanced cancers. Study background: As their treatment, patients were administered ivuxolimab, an agonistic anti-OX40 (CD134) antibody. The group had a mean age of around 60 years, ranged from about 20 to 79, and was 80% to 90% male. Study-level points and caveats: Among the lowest peripheral clonal expansion occurred in 0.1-3.0 mg/kg partial responders.

The repertoire was sequenced with immunoSEQ multiplex PCR; TCRdb's copy has only in-frame clones and lacks some. The sample lists more than 60,000 clones, around 87% occurring once. Concerning this clone: The antigen is undetermined.

Collection of blood occurred at baseline, at cycle 4 day 1, and at cycle 7 day 1. The germline V gene encodes CDR1 MNHNY and CDR2 SVGAGI (reference sequence). V was shortened by 2 bases and J by 8 bases, with 4 bases between the two germline ends. The CDR3 consists of 12 residues. The rearrangement uses TRBV6-6 and TRBJ1-6; no definite D call. The TCR sequence derives from an adult with an advanced solid tumor such as melanoma, head and neck, liver or kidney cancer. The sequencing here drew on CD4+ or CD8+ T cells sorted from blood, taken in a trial of the OX40 agonist ivuxolimab. CDR3: CASSYKDSPLHF. CDR3 DNA: TGTGCCAGCAGTTACAAAGATTCACCCCTCCACTTT.